Listed below are T cell receptor beta chains from one sample, sequenced in a study of breast tumors, draining lymph nodes, adjacent tissues. TCRdb redid the calling of the multiplex PCR reads with MiXCR, one entry per CDR3 protein. Here the sample spans under 150,000 distinct CDR3 sequences, more than 20% being singletons. The sequencing sample was made of axillary lymph node tissue. The receptors here all came from a female donor with breast cancer. Some clones in this sample may be carry-over from other donors' samples. The CDR3 runs from the conserved cysteine through the conserved F or W. The D gene is left open where the match is weak. Some rows have no size entry. The others give once, few or many, or a class for an expanded clone.

D,J,V,size,CDR3,DNA
.,TRBJ2-1,TRBV6-1,.,CASIRSGTSYNEQFF,TGTGCCAGCATCCGATCCGGGACCAGCTACAATGAGCAGTTCTTC
TRBD2,TRBJ2-1,TRBV4-1,many,CASSQEGSGGRYNEQFF,TGCGCCAGCAGCCAAGAAGGGTCGGGAGGGCGCTACAATGAGCAGTTCTTC
.,TRBJ2-4,TRBV7-9,few,CASSLVSPQPGHIQYF,TGTGCCAGCAGCTTAGTTTCTCCACAGCCTGGGCACATTCAGTACTTC
.,TRBJ2-1,TRBV7-9,many,CASSLVGLYNEQFF,TGTGCCAGCAGCTTAGTGGGACTGTACAATGAGCAGTTCTTC
TRBD1,TRBJ1-3,TRBV6-1,many,CASGGQGVGNTIYF,TGTGCCAGCGGAGGACAGGGTGTTGGAAACACCATATATTTT
TRBD2,TRBJ2-5,TRBV12-3/TRBV12-4,many,CASSLIGRSQETQYF,TGTGCCAGCAGTTTAATCGGGAGGTCCCAAGAGACCCAGTACTTC
TRBD2,TRBJ2-7,TRBV20-1,many,CSATKQLAGDSYEQYF,TGCAGTGCTACGAAACAACTAGCGGGAGATTCGTACGAGCAGTACTTC
.,TRBJ2-1,TRBV30,.,CAWSAYNEQFF,TGTGCCTGGAGTGCTTACAATGAGCAGTTCTTC
TRBD2,TRBJ2-2,TRBV4-2,many,CASGGGAGGPDTGELFF,TGTGCCAGCGGTGGCGGTGCGGGAGGGCCCGACACCGGGGAGCTGTTTTTT
.,TRBJ2-6,TRBV6-5,.,CASSYRGSGANVLTF,TGTGCCAGCAGTTACCGGGGTTCTGGGGCCAACGTCCTGACTTTC
.,TRBJ2-1,TRBV7-2,many,CASSLKGRGNEQFF,TGTGCCAGCAGCTTGAAGGGCCGGGGCAATGAGCAGTTCTTC
TRBD2,TRBJ2-1,TRBV7-2,many,CASSPRLAGGGHEQFF,TGTGCCAGCAGCCCCCGACTAGCGGGAGGGGGGCATGAGCAGTTCTTC
.,TRBJ2-1,TRBV7-9,many,CASSFGLEQFF,TGTGCCAGCAGCTTTGGCCTTGAGCAGTTCTTC
TRBD2,TRBJ2-1,TRBV25-1,many,CASIGLAGAHEQFF,TGTGCCAGCATAGGACTAGCGGGAGCACATGAGCAGTTCTTC
TRBD2,TRBJ2-3,TRBV28,many,CASSPRTSGLTDTQYF,TGTGCCAGCAGTCCCAGGACTAGCGGGCTCACAGATACGCAGTATTTT
.,TRBJ1-1,TRBV7-6,.,CASSPQGPHMNTEAFF,TGTGCCAGCAGCCCCCAGGGGCCCCATATGAACACTGAAGCTTTCTTT
.,TRBJ1-5,TRBV6-6,.,CASITDGLAGSDQPQHF,TGTGCCAGCATCACAGACGGGCTTGCGGGGTCGGATCAGCCCCAGCATTTT
.,TRBJ2-7,TRBV2,many,CASNGASSYEQYF,TGTGCCAGCAACGGGGCCTCCTCCTACGAGCAGTACTTC
.,TRBJ1-4,TRBV5-5,many,CASSLGPGVGEKLFF,TGTGCCAGCAGCTTGGGACCCGGGGTTGGGGAAAAACTGTTTTTT
.,TRBJ1-5,TRBV19,many,CASSILNPVGSNQPQHF,TGTGCCAGTAGTATCTTGAACCCGGTGGGTAGCAATCAGCCCCAGCATTTT
.,TRBJ2-1,TRBV5-4,few,CASSLSSTPSNEQFF,TGTGCCAGCAGCTTGAGCTCCACTCCCAGCAATGAGCAGTTCTTC
.,TRBJ2-2,TRBV20-1,many,CSARQGAQEETGELFF,TGCAGTGCTAGACAAGGGGCCCAGGAAGAAACCGGGGAGCTGTTTTTT
.,TRBJ2-7,TRBV6-1,few,CASTRQGAGSYEQYF,TGTGCCAGCACCCGTCAGGGTGCGGGCTCCTACGAGCAGTACTTC
TRBD2,TRBJ2-3,TRBV28,.,CATGGLAGADTQYF,TGTGCCACCGGGGGGCTAGCGGGAGCAGATACGCAGTATTTT
.,TRBJ2-1,TRBV13,many,CASSSPDRERDNNEQFF,TGTGCCAGCAGCTCGCCCGACCGGGAAAGGGATAACAATGAGCAGTTCTTC
.,TRBJ2-3,TRBV7-9,many,CASSLGRASSAFTDTQYF,TGTGCCAGCAGCTTAGGTAGGGCGTCTAGCGCCTTCACAGATACGCAGTATTTT
.,TRBJ1-5,TRBV11-2,many,CASSAPGDNQPQHF,TGTGCCAGCAGCGCACCAGGGGACAATCAGCCCCAGCATTTT
.,TRBJ1-6,TRBV5-6,many,CASSLAYGNSPLHF,TGTGCCAGCAGCTTGGCGTACGGTAATTCACCCCTCCACTTT
TRBD1,TRBJ2-7,TRBV7-9,many,CASSRPGQGASEQYF,TGTGCCAGCAGCCGGCCGGGACAGGGGGCGTCCGAGCAGTACTTC
TRBD2,TRBJ2-7,TRBV7-2,many,CASSLRSSGRGYEQYF,TGTGCCAGCAGCCTCCGATCTAGCGGGAGGGGCTACGAGCAGTACTTC
TRBD2,TRBJ2-1,TRBV5-1,many,CASRFLPSGTYNEQFF,TGCGCCAGCAGGTTCCTCCCGAGCGGGACCTACAATGAGCAGTTCTTC